This TCR beta chain was recovered during a study of OX40 agonist ivuxolimab in advanced cancers. CDR1 is SGHRS and CDR2 is YFSETQ in the germline V gene. The ends were cut back, 3 bases at V and 7 bases at J, with 20 bases in the middle. CDR3 size: 16 residues. At baseline, cycle 4 day 1, and cycle 7 day 1, blood was sampled. Sequencing used immunoSEQ multiplex PCR; TCRdb keeps in-frame clones, though not all of them. Among about 67,000 clones listed, about four fifths were seen once. As regards this clone: The antigen remains undetermined.

General observations from the study: Which antigen the expanded peripheral T cells recognized is unknown. Normalized T-cell clonal expansion was also low in some nonresponders. Partial responders at 0.1-3.0 mg/kg had among the lowest clonal expansion.

The gene calls are TRBV5-1 and TRBJ1-3; possible D gene TRBD1, 5 bases. The TCR comes from an adult with an advanced solid tumor such as melanoma, head and neck, liver or kidney cancer. The sequencing used CD4+ or CD8+ T cells sorted from blood, collected in a trial of the OX40 agonist ivuxolimab. CDR3 DNA sequence: TGCGCCAGCAGCTCCGGCAGCGGGGCGTCGGGGAACACCATATATTTT. This translates into CASSSGSGASGNTIYF.